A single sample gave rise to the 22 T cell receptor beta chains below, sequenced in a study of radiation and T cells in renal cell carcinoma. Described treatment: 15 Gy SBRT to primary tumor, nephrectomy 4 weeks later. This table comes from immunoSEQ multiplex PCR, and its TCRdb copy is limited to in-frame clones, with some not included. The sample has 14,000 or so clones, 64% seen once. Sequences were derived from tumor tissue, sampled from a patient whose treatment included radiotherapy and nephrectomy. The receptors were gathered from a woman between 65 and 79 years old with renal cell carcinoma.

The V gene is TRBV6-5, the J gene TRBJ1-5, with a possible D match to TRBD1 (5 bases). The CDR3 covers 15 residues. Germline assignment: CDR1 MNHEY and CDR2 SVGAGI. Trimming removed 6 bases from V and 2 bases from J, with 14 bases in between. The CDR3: CASRSGGAGNQPQHF. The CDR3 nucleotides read TGTGCCAGCAGGTCAGGTGGGGCGGGCAATCAGCCCCAGCATTTT.

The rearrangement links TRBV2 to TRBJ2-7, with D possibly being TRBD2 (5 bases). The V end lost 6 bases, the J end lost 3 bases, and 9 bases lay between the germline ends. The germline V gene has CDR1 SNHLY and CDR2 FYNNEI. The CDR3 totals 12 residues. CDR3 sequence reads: CASSGNFYEQYF. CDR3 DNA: TGTGCCAGCAGCGGGAACTTCTACGAGCAGTACTTC.

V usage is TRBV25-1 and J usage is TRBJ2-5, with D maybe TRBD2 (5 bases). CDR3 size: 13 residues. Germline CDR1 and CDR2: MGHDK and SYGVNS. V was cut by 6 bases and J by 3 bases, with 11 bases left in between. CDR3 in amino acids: CASRREGEETQYF. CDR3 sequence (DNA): TGTGCCAGCAGGAGGGAAGGCGAAGAGACCCAGTACTTC.

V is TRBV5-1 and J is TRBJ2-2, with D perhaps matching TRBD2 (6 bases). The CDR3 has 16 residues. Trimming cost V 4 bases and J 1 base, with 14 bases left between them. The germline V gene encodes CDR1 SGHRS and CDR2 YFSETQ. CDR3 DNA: TGCGCCAGCAGCCCCGGGGGTGGGCGGAACACCGGGGAGCTGTTTTTT. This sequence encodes CASSPGGGRNTGELFF.

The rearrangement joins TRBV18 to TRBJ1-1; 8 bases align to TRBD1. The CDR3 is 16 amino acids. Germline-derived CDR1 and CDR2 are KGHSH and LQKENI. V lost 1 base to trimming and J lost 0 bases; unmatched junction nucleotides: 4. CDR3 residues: CASSPRAGGLNTEAFF. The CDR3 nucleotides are TGTGCCAGCTCACCACGGGCAGGGGGCCTGAACACTGAAGCTTTCTTT.

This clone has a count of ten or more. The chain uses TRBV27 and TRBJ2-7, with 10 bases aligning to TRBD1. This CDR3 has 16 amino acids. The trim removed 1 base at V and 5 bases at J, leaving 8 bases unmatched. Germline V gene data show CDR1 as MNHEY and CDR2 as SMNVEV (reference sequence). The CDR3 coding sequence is TGTGCCAGCAGTTTATATCCGGGACAGGGGACCGACGAGCAGTACTTC. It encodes CASSLYPGQGTDEQYF.

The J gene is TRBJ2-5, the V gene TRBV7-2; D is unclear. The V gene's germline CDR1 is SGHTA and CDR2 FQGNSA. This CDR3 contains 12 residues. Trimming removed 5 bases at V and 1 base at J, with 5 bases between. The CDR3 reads CASSRLQETQYF. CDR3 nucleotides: TGTGCCAGCAGCAGACTCCAAGAGACCCAGTACTTC. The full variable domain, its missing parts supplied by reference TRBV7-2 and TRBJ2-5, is GAGVSQSPSNKVTEKGKDVELRCDPISGHTALYWYRQSLGQGLEFLIYFQGNSAPDKSGLPSDRFSAERTGGSVSTLTIQRTQQEDSAVYLCASSRLQETQYFGPGTRLLVL.

DNA of the CDR3: TGTGCCAGCAGACCCACCCGCGGCCGAAATGGCTACACCTTC. The encoded protein is CASRPTRGRNGYTF. The rearrangement links TRBV6-6 to TRBJ1-2, with D unclear. Germline CDR1 is MNHNY and CDR2 is SVGAGI (reference sequence). The CDR3 loop spans 14 amino acids. Trimming cost V 6 bases and J 6 bases, with 17 bases left between them.

The CDR3 bases are TGTGCCAGCAGTTACAGGACGGAGAATTCACCCCTCCACTTT. This translates into CASSYRTENSPLHF. V usage is TRBV6-6 and J usage is TRBJ1-6; D not resolved. V lost 2 bases, J lost 7 bases, and 9 bases lay in between. The CDR3 runs to 14 residues. Germline V lookup: CDR1 MNHNY, CDR2 SVGAGI (reference sequence).

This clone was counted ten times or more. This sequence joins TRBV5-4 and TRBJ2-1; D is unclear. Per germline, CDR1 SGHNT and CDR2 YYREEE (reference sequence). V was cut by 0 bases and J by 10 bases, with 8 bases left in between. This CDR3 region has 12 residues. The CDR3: CASSLASGEQFF. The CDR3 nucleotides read TGTGCCAGCAGCTTGGCTAGTGGGGAGCAGTTCTTC. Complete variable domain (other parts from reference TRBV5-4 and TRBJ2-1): ETGVTQSPTHLIKTRGQQVTLRCSSQSGHNTVSWYQQALGQGPQFIFQYYREEENGRGNFPPRFSGLQFPNYSSELNVNALELDDSALYLCASSLASGEQFFGPGTRLTVL.

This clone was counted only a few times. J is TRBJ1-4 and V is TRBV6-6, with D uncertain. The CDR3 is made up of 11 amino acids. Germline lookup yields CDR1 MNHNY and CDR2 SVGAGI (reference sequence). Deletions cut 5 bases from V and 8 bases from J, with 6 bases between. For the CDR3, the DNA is TGTGCCAGCAGTCATGGCGAAAAACTGTTTTTT. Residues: CASSHGEKLFF.

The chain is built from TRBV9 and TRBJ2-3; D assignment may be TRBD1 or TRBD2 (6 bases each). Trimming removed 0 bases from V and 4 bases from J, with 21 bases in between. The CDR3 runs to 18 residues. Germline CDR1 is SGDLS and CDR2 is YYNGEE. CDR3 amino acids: CASSVAKDSGRGADTQYF. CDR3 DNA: TGTGCCAGCAGCGTAGCCAAAGATAGCGGAAGGGGGGCAGATACGCAGTATTTT.

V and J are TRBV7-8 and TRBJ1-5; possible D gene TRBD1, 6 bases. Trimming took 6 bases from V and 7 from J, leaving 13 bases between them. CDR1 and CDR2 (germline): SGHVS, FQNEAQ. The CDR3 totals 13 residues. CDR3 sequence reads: CASRGGWDQPQHF. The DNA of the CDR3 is TGTGCCAGCAGAGGGGGGTGGGACCAGCCCCAGCATTTT.

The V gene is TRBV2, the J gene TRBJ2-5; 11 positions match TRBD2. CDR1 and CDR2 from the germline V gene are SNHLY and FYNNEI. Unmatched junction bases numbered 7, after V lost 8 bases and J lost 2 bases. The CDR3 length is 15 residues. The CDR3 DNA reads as TGTGCCAGCTGTTGGGGACTAGCGGTTCAAGAGACCCAGTACTTC. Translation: CASCWGLAVQETQYF.

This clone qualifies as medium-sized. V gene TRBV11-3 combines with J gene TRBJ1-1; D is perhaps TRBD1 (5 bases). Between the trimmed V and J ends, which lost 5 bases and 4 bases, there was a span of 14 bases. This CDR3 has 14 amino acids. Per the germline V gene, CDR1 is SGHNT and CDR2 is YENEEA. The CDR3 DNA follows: TGTGCCAGCAGCCCAAGGCCCGACAGCACTGAAGCTTTCTTT. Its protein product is CASSPRPDSTEAFF. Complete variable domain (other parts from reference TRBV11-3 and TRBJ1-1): EAGVVQSPRYKIIEKKQPVAFWCNPISGHNTLYWYLQNLGQGPELLIRYENEEAVDDSQLPKDRFSAERLKGVDSTLKIQPAELGDSAVYLCASSPRPDSTEAFFGQGTRLTVV.

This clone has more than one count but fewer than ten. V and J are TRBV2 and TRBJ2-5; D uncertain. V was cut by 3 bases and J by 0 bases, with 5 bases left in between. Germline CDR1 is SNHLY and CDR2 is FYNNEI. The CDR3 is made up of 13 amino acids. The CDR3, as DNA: TGTGCCAGCAGTGATGCTAACCAAGAGACCCAGTACTTC. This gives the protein CASSDANQETQYF.

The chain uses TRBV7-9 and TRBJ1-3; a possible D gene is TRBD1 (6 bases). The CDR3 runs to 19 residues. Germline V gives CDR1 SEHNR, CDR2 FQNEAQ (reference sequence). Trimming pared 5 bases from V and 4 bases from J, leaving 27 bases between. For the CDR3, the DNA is TGTGCCAGCAGCCCTTGGTATTTGGGACAAACCGCTTCAGGAAACACCATATATTTT. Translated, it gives CASSPWYLGQTASGNTIYF.

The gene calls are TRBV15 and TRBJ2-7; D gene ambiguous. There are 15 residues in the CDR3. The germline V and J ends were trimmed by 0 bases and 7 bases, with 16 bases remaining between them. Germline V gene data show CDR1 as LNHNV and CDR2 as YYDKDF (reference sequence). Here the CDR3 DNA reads TGTGCCACCAGCAGAGACCCCGGTCCTGGAAGGGAGCAGTACTTC. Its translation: CATSRDPGPGREQYF.

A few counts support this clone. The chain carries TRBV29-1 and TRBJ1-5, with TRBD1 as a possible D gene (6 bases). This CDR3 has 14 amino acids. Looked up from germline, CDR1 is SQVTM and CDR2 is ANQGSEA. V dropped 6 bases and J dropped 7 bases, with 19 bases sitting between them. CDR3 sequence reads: CSVSEGGSGQPQHF. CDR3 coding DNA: TGCAGCGTCTCAGAAGGGGGGTCGGGACAGCCCCAGCATTTT.

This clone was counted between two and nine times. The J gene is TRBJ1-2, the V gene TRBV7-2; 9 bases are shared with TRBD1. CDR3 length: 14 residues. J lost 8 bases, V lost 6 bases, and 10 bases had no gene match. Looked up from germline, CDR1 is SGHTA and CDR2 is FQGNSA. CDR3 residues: CASRSIDRGFGYTF. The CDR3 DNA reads TGTGCCAGCAGATCGATTGACAGGGGGTTCGGCTACACCTTC. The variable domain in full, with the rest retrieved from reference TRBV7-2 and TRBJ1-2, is GAGVSQSPSNKVTEKGKDVELRCDPISGHTALYWYRQSLGQGLEFLIYFQGNSAPDKSGLPSDRFSAERTGGSVSTLTIQRTQQEDSAVYLCASRSIDRGFGYTFGSGTRLTVV.

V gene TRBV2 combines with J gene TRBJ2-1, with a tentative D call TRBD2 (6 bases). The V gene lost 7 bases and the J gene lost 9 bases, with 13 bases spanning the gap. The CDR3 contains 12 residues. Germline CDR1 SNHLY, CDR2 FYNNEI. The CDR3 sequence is CASTLTSTEQFF. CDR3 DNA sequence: TGTGCCAGCACCCTGACTAGTACTGAGCAGTTCTTC.

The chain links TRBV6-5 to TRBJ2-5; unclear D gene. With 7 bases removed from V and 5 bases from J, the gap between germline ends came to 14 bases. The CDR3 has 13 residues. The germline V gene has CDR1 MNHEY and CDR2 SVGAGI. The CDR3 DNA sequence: TGTGCCAGCAATCGGACCCTATCGGAGACCCAGTACTTC. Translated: CASNRTLSETQYF.